This TCR beta chain was captured in a study of CD8 T cells in ankylosing spondylitis (dated by TCRdb to the late 2010s). Context from the whole study: T cell receptor beta repertoires were profiled in healthy donors and ankylosing spondylitis patients so that disease-linked TCR variants could be found. The full study cohort comprised 25 ankylosing spondylitis patients and roughly 100 healthy donors. Peripheral blood samples were taken, and synovial fluid was additionally collected from ankylosing spondylitis patients.

The paper as a whole reports these results and caveats: According to the report, matched synovial fluid samples from ankylosing spondylitis patients were significantly enriched for the disease-linked clones. The disease-linked clones had a CD8+ phenotype and were found at relatively low frequencies in peripheral blood. Some motif variants had previously been reported in the synovial fluid and blood of reactive arthritis patients, which suggests shared mechanisms of disease initiation. A TCR beta motif of several highly homologous amino acid variants appeared characteristic of blood from ankylosing spondylitis patients.

This clonotype came up many times. This receptor's antigen is unknown. Per-nucleotide qualities are absent, and no much larger clonotype sits a single base away. TCRdb shows the sequencer as Illumina HiSeq 2500. Quantitative 5'-RACE with molecular barcodes was the method used to prepare the TCR beta libraries. Processing in the source paper ran as follows. A new computational method, built on a probabilistic model of VDJ rearrangement, was used to identify disease-linked TCR variants. The public reads were reanalyzed by TCRdb: fastp trimming at Q25, MiXCR alignment, in-frame beta chains only. Each entry is one CDR3 protein sequence, shown with its most common DNA and genes. These V and J calls derive from TCRdb rather than the authors' analysis. The sample table holds roughly 46,000 distinct CDR3 sequences, of which just under 4% were seen once. The biggest ten clones account for 3% to 4% of the sample.

This receptor was taken from a female donor with ankylosing spondylitis or in good health (not recorded which). Sequenced: blood, either unsorted or a sorted T cell fraction (not recorded which).

The DNA is TGTGCCAGCAGCGCAGGACAGGGGCATCAGCCCCAGCATTTT. Translated, this gives CASSAGQGHQPQHF. Recombination joined TRBV9 with TRBJ1-5, and TRBD1 matches 9 of the central bases. Clipping removes 3 bases from V and 5 bases from J, with 3 as the unmatched junction base count. Per the germline V gene, SGDLS is the CDR1 and YYNGEE is the CDR2. The CDR3 runs 14 residues from the cysteine to the phenylalanine. Just the 42-base CDR3 DNA is kept, in frame starting at base 1.